This T cell receptor (beta chain) was found in a study of blood T cell repertoires in COVID-19. Overall study: Whether acute or convalescent, the COVID-19 samples came from the United States, Italy and Spain. PBMCs, B-cell-depleted T cells, or T cells were the source of the cDNA or gDNA that made up the material.

Germline V lookup: CDR1 LGHNT, CDR2 FRNRAP. Trimming pared 5 bases from V and 15 bases from J, leaving 17 bases between. The CDR3 sequence is 13 residues long. In the authors' workflow: Amplification from reference gene primers served as the basis for estimated nucleated cell counts. TCRdb's copy holds only in-frame clones and misses some; the assay was immunoSEQ multiplex PCR. The V and J calls and clone size are taken from that table; D and trimming were inferred from the DNA. The repertoire consists of roughly 80,000 clones, with 70% to 80% occurring once and the leading ten covering around a sixth.

The rearrangement joins TRBV12-5 to TRBJ1-6, with a tentative D call TRBD1 (6 bases). Sequencing used peripheral blood. The receptor's source is a man in his 70s with active or convalescent COVID-19. CDR3 sequence reads: CASGPPGGASLHF. The CDR3 nucleotides are TGTGCTAGTGGTCCACCCGGGGGGGCGAGCCTCCACTTT.